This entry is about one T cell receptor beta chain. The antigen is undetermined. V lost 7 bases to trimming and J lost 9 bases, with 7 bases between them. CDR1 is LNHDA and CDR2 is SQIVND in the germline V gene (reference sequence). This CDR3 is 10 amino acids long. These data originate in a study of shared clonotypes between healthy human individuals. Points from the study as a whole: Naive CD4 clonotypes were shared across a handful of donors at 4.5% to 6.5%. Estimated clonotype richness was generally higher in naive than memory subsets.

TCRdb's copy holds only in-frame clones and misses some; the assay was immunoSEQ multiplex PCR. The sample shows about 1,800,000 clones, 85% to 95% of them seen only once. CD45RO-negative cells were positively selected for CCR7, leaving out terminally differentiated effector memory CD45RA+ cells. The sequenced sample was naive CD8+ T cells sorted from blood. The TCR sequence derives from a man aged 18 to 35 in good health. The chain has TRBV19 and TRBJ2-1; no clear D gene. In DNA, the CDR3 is TGTGCCAGTACGAGGAGTGAGCAGTTCTTC. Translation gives CASTRSEQFF.